This T cell receptor (beta chain) was documented in a study of metastatic and nonmetastatic thyroid tumors. Ten or more counts support this clone. Thyroid surgery had not been preceded by any treatment in any patient. With MiXCR, TCRdb called clones anew from the PCR reads. The sample lists about 59,000 clones, roughly 16% occurring once. With 1 base removed from V and 4 bases from J, the gap between germline ends came to 8 bases. The CDR3 runs to 14 residues. In germline, CDR1 is LNHDA, CDR2 SQIVND (reference sequence). The source material was blood. The sequence came from a male donor with papillary thyroid cancer or a benign thyroid nodule (not recorded which). Some clones in this sample may be carry-over from other donors' samples. The rearrangement uses TRBV19 and TRBJ1-5; D is uncertain. The CDR3, as DNA: TGTGCCAGTAGTATAGGACACCAGAATCAGCCCCAGCATTTT. This codes for CASSIGHQNQPQHF.